This paragraph covers one T cell receptor (beta chain) sequence. Clones were read by immunoSEQ multiplex PCR, and TCRdb kept only the in-frame ones, dropping some. This sample has 250,000 to 350,000 clones, with roughly 86% found just once. The sample originates from a study of blood T cell repertoires in COVID-19. J gave up 10 bases and V 0 bases, and 5 bases lay outside the gene matches. CDR1 is GTSNPN, CDR2 SVGIG, per germline (reference sequence). The CDR3 is made up of 14 amino acids. V usage is TRBV30 and J usage is TRBJ2-1, with 11 positions matching TRBD2. The receptor's source is a woman aged 50 to 60 who had recovered from COVID-19. What was sequenced was peripheral blood. CDR3 bases: TGTGCCTGGAGTGTCCTAGCGGGGGGCGTCGAGCAGTTCTTC. Translation gives CAWSVLAGGVEQFF. Variable domain in full (rest from reference TRBV30 and TRBJ2-1): SQTIHQWPATLVQPVGSPLSLECTVEGTSNPNLYWYRQAAGRGLQLLFYSVGIGQISSEVPQNLSASRPQDRQFILSSKKLLLSDSGFYLCAWSVLAGGVEQFFGPGTRLTVL.